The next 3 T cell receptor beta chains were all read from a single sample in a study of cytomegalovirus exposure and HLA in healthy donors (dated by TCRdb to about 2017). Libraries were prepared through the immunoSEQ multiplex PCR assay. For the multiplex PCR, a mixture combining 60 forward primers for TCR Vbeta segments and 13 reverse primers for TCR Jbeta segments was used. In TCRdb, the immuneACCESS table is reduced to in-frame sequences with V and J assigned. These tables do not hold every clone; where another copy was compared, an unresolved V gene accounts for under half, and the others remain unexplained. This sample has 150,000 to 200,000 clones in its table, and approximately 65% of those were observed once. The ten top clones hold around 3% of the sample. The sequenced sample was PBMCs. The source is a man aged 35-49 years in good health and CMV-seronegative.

The CDR3 loop is CASRYISGSPYEQYF. The CDR3 DNA sequence: TGCGCCAGCAGATATATTAGCGGGAGCCCCTACGAGCAGTACTTC. V and J are TRBV10-2 and TRBJ2-7, with TRBD2 matching over 9 bases. With V trimmed by 6 bases and J by 2 bases, 8 bases remained unmatched. Germline V gene sequence: CDR1 WSHSY, CDR2 SAAADI. The CDR3 is made up of 15 amino acids.

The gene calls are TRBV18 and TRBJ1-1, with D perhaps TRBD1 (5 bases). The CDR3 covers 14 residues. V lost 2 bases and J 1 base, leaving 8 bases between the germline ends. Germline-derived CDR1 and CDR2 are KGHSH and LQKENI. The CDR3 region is CASSPAGKNTEAFF. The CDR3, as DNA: TGTGCCAGCTCACCAGCAGGGAAGAACACTGAAGCTTTCTTT. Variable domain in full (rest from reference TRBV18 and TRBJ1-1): NAGVMQNPRHLVRRRGQEARLRCSPMKGHSHVYWYRQLPEEGLKFMVYLQKENIIDESGMPKERFSAEFPKEGPSILRIQQVVRGDSAAYFCASSPAGKNTEAFFGQGTRLTVV.

This CDR3 is CASSSWGLAGPTDTQYF. CDR3 DNA sequence: TGTGCCAGCAGTTCTTGGGGACTAGCGGGACCCACAGATACGCAGTATTTT. The genes are TRBV27 and TRBJ2-3, with TRBD2 matching 13 bases. This CDR3 contains 17 residues. The germline CDR1 and CDR2 sequences are MNHEY and SMNVEV (reference sequence). With 4 bases clipped from V and 2 bases from J, the junction kept 6 bases outside the gene matches.